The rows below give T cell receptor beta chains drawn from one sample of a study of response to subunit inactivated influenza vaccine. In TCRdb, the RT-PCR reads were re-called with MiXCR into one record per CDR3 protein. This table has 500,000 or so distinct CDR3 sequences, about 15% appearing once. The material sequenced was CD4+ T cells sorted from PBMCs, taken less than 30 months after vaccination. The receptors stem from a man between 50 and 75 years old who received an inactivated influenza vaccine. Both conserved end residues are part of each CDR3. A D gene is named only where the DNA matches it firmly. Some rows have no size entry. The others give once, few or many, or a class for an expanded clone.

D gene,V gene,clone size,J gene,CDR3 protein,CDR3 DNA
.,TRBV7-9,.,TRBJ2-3,CASSLVRGSTHTQYF,TGTGCCAGCAGCTTAGTCCGTGGGAGCACACATACGCAGTATTTT
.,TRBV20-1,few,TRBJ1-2,CSASPTGLYYGYTF,TGCAGTGCTAGTCCGACGGGACTCTACTATGGCTACACCTTC
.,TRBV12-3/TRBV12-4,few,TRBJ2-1,CASSPTLPGSGQFF,TGTGCCAGCAGTCCTACCCTTCCCGGGAGTGGGCAGTTCTTC
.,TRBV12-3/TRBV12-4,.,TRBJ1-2,CASSPAGAARYGYTF,TGTGCCAGCAGCCCTGCAGGGGCGGCACGATATGGCTACACCTTC
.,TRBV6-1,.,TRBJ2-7,CASSPEWVNEQYF,TGTGCCAGCAGTCCCGAGTGGGTGAACGAGCAGTACTTC
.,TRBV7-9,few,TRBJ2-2,CASTLLVRTNTGELFF,TGTGCCAGCACCCTATTAGTGCGCACGAACACCGGGGAGCTGTTTTTT
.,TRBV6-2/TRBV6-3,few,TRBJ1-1,CASSSMDNTEAFF,TGTGCCAGCAGTTCTATGGATAACACTGAAGCTTTCTTT
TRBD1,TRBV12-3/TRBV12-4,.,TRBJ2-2,CASSRGQGSTGELFF,TGTGCCAGCAGTCGCGGACAGGGTAGCACCGGGGAGCTGTTTTTT
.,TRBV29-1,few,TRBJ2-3,CSAGTRFSTDTQYF,TGCAGCGCCGGTACCAGATTTTCAACAGATACGCAGTATTTT
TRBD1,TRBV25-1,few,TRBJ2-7,CASSHSGTGYLEQYF,TGTGCCAGCAGCCACTCCGGGACAGGGTATCTCGAGCAGTACTTC
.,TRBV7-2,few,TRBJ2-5,CASSWSRQETQYF,TGTGCCAGCAGTTGGAGTCGCCAAGAGACCCAGTACTTC
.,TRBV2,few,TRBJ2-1,CASRSPESSYNEQFF,TGTGCCAGCAGATCACCAGAATCCTCCTACAATGAGCAGTTCTTC
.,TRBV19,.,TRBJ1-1,CASQTGGARNTEAFF,TGTGCCAGTCAAACGGGGGGGGCGAGGAACACTGAAGCTTTCTTT
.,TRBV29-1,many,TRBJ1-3,CSVGTSVGNTIYF,TGCAGCGTTGGAACTTCGGTAGGCAACACCATATATTTT
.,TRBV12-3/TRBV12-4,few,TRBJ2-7,CASSLAWEWGRQYF,TGTGCCAGCAGTTTAGCATGGGAGTGGGGGAGGCAGTACTTC
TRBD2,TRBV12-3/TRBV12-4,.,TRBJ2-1,CASNPGRAASDEQFF,TGTGCCAGCAACCCCGGGAGGGCCGCATCCGATGAGCAGTTCTTC
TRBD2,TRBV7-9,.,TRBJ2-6,CASSFFGRTGANVLTF,TGTGCCAGCAGCTTTTTCGGGAGGACTGGGGCCAACGTCCTGACTTTC